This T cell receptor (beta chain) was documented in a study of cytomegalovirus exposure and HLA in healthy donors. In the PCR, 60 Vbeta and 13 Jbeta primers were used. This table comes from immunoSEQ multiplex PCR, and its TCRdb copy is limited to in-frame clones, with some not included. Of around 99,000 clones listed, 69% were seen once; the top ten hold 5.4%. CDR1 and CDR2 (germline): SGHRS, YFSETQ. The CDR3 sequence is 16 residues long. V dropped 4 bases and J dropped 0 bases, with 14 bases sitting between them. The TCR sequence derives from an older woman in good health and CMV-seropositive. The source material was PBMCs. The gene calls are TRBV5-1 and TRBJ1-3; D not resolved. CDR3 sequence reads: CASSPGGGVSGNTIYF. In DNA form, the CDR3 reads TGCGCCAGCAGCCCGGGTGGCGGAGTCTCTGGAAACACCATATATTTT.